These 26 T cell receptor beta chains share one sample of origin, sequenced in a study of blood T cell repertoires in COVID-19. TCRdb keeps only in-frame clones here, not all; method: immunoSEQ multiplex PCR. The sample consists of about 82,000 clones, around 78% of them appearing once. The source material was peripheral blood. These receptor sequences come from a man aged 55 to 69 with COVID-19, enrolled during active disease.

The rearrangement uses TRBV7-3 and TRBJ2-3, with D possibly matching TRBD2 (6 bases). CDR3 length: 17 amino acids. Looked up from germline, CDR1 is SGHTA and CDR2 is FQGTGA. Trimming removed 0 bases at V and 4 bases at J, with 17 bases between. The CDR3: CASSLTVIGGKADTQYF. The CDR3 DNA reads TGTGCCAGCAGCTTAACGGTTATTGGGGGGAAAGCAGATACGCAGTATTTT. The full variable domain, with the rest looked up from reference TRBV7-3 and TRBJ2-3, is GAGVSQTPSNKVTEKGKYVELRCDPISGHTALYWYRQSLGQGPEFLIYFQGTGAADDSGLPNDRFFAVRPEGSVSTLKIQRTERGDSAVYLCASSLTVIGGKADTQYFGPGTRLTVL.

The table lists this clone with a few counts. The rearrangement joins TRBV19 to TRBJ2-6; maybe TRBD1 (6 bases). This CDR3 contains 18 residues. Trimming pared 1 base from V and 0 bases from J, leaving 13 bases between. CDR1 LNHDA and CDR2 SQIVND come from the germline V gene (reference sequence). As DNA, the CDR3 is TGTGCCAGTAGTATAGGAGGGGGAGTGGGCTCTGGGGCCAACGTCCTGACTTTC. Its translation: CASSIGGGVGSGANVLTF.

The chain employs TRBV19 and TRBJ1-1; D remains ambiguous. Germline CDR1 is LNHDA and CDR2 is SQIVND (reference sequence). Between the trimmed V and J ends, which lost 3 bases and 5 bases, there was a span of 10 bases. CDR3 length: 13 residues. In DNA, the CDR3 is TGTGCCAGTAGTATGGCCGGGTGGACTGAAGCTTTCTTT. Its protein is CASSMAGWTEAFF.

This CDR3 is CASSAKTDKMNRQPYEQYF. In DNA form, the CDR3 reads TGTGCTAGTTCAGCAAAGACGGACAAAATGAATCGCCAGCCCTACGAGCAGTACTTC. The chain is built from TRBV12-5 and TRBJ2-7; tentatively, D is TRBD1 (5 bases). The length of the CDR3 is 19 residues. Per the germline V gene, CDR1 is LGHNT and CDR2 is FRNRAP. V was clipped by 8 bases and J by 2 bases, with 31 bases between them.

V and J are TRBV20-1 and TRBJ1-2, with TRBD1 matching over 9 bases. V dropped 3 bases and J dropped 6; count of bases not matched to a gene: 2. CDR3 length: 12 residues. CDR1 DFQATT and CDR2 SNEGSKA come from the germline V gene (reference sequence). CDR3 sequence: CSASGTGNGYTF. CDR3 nucleotides: TGCAGTGCTAGTGGGACAGGGAATGGCTACACCTTC.

The V call is TRBV6-1, the J call TRBJ2-5, with D maybe TRBD2 (7 bases). The CDR3 length is 16 residues. Germline lookup yields CDR1 MNHNS and CDR2 SASEGT. The V and J ends lost 4 bases and 4 bases respectively, with 19 bases between them. DNA for the CDR3: TGTGCCAGCAGTGCCCGGACTCTAGGGGGGGGAGAGACCCAGTACTTC. Its translation: CASSARTLGGGETQYF.

The V call is TRBV29-1, the J call TRBJ2-1, with D possibly TRBD1 on 5 matching bases. With 6 bases removed from V and 0 bases from J, the gap between germline ends came to 15 bases. The CDR3 has 15 residues. Germline V gene lookup returns CDR1 SQVTM and CDR2 ANQGSEA. The CDR3: CSVRVITSSYNEQFF. The CDR3 DNA reads as TGCAGCGTCAGGGTCATAACGAGCTCCTACAATGAGCAGTTCTTC.

The J gene is TRBJ2-1, the V gene TRBV5-6, with D possibly TRBD1 on 6 matching bases. Germline V gene data show CDR1 as SGHDT and CDR2 as YYEEEE. The CDR3 contains 15 residues. Trimming pared 2 bases from V and 0 bases from J, leaving 9 bases between. The CDR3 loop is CASSFTGSSYNEQFF. CDR3 DNA: TGTGCCAGCAGCTTCACAGGGAGCTCCTACAATGAGCAGTTCTTC. Supplemented by reference TRBV5-6 and TRBJ2-1, the full variable domain reads DAGVTQSPTHLIKTRGQQVTLRCSPKSGHDTVSWYQQALGQGPQFIFQYYEEEERQRGNFPDRFSGHQFPNYSSELNVNALLLGDSALYLCASSFTGSSYNEQFFGPGTRLTVL.

The chain has TRBV5-1 and TRBJ2-2; D is perhaps TRBD2 (6 bases). The CDR3 has 13 residues. Germline CDR1 SGHRS, CDR2 YFSETQ. With 4 bases removed from V and 7 bases from J, the gap between germline ends came to 11 bases. Here the CDR3 DNA reads TGCGCCAGCAGCCCCTCCGGGGGCGGGGAGCTGTTTTTT. Translation gives CASSPSGGGELFF.

J is TRBJ1-6 and V is TRBV7-3; possible D gene TRBD1, 6 bases. Germline loops: CDR1 SGHTA, CDR2 FQGTGA. The CDR3 is 16 residues long. Trimming took off 2 bases at V and 9 bases at J, with 17 bases between the two ends. CDR3 amino acids: CASSLSQGGRSSPLHF. CDR3 in DNA: TGTGCCAGCAGCTTATCACAGGGTGGACGGAGTTCACCCCTCCACTTT.

The rearrangement uses TRBV19 and TRBJ1-2; 9 bases align to TRBD1. The CDR3 sequence is 18 residues long. Germline V gene data show CDR1 as LNHDA and CDR2 as SQIVND (reference sequence). With V trimmed by 6 bases and J by 2 bases, 16 bases remained unmatched. The CDR3 spells CASSLTGGSSGANYGYTF. In DNA form, the CDR3 reads TGTGCCAGTAGCCTGACAGGGGGTAGTTCTGGGGCCAACTATGGCTACACCTTC.

The V gene is TRBV5-1, the J gene TRBJ2-2; D perhaps matches TRBD1 (6 bases). V lost 0 bases and J lost 4, with 13 bases in between. The CDR3 totals 16 residues. Germline V gives CDR1 SGHRS, CDR2 YFSETQ. CDR3 amino acids: CASSLESGQLTGELFF. The CDR3 region has the DNA TGCGCCAGCAGCTTGGAGAGCGGACAGCTCACCGGGGAGCTGTTTTTT.

The V call is TRBV11-2, the J call TRBJ2-2, with 7 bases matching TRBD2. V lost 7 bases and J lost 5; bases outside the gene matches: 7. The CDR3 loop spans 14 amino acids. From germline, CDR1 is SGHAT and CDR2 FQNNGV. The CDR3 protein is CASTGRRETGELFF. In DNA form, the CDR3 reads TGTGCCAGCACTGGGAGGCGGGAGACCGGGGAGCTGTTTTTT.

V is TRBV5-1 and J is TRBJ1-4, with D hard to call. Per the germline V gene, CDR1 is SGHRS and CDR2 is YFSETQ. V lost 0 bases, J lost 6 bases, and 12 bases lay in between. The CDR3 covers 15 residues. The CDR3 is CASSLDGTGDEKLFF. CDR3 nucleotides: TGCGCCAGCAGCTTGGACGGCACCGGGGATGAAAAACTGTTTTTT.

The chain is built from TRBV9 and TRBJ2-2, with 7 nucleotides matching TRBD2. Losses at the gene ends were 0 bases for V and 5 bases for J; bases not matched to a gene: 4. Germline V gives CDR1 SGDLS, CDR2 YYNGEE. This CDR3 has 15 amino acids. CDR3 sequence reads: CASSVATSRTGELFF. CDR3 nucleotides: TGTGCCAGCAGCGTAGCGACTAGCCGGACCGGGGAGCTGTTTTTT.

The chain has TRBV5-1 and TRBJ1-2; TRBD1 matches at 7 bases. CDR3 length equals 14 residues. V shed 4 bases, J shed 8 bases, and the junction held 11 bases outside the gene matches. The germline V gene has CDR1 SGHRS and CDR2 YFSETQ. The CDR3 DNA follows: TGCGCCAGCAGCGGGGGGCCTTGGGACAGCGGCTACACCTTC. Translation gives CASSGGPWDSGYTF.

V usage is TRBV7-9 and J usage is TRBJ1-2; no firm D call. Germline assignment: CDR1 SEHNR and CDR2 FQNEAQ (reference sequence). The V end was cut by 4 bases, the J end by 3 bases, with 9 bases between. There are 13 residues in the CDR3. The CDR3, as DNA: TGTGCCAGCAGCTCCGGTCGGGACTATGGCTACACCTTC. It yields the protein CASSSGRDYGYTF.

The V and J genes are TRBV29-1 and TRBJ2-7; 7 bases fit TRBD2. The CDR3 runs to 15 residues. CDR1 SQVTM and CDR2 ANQGSEA come from the germline V gene. The V segment lost 3 bases and the J segment 0 bases; nucleotides outside the gene matches: 8. CDR3 coding DNA: TGCAGCGTTGAGGAGCCGGGGGGACCCTCCTACGAGCAGTACTTC. Translation gives CSVEEPGGPSYEQYF.

The genes are TRBV3-1 (or the pseudogene TRBV3-2) and TRBJ2-3, with 7 positions matching TRBD1. The germline V gene encodes CDR1 LGHDT and CDR2 YNNKEL (reference sequence). This CDR3 contains 13 residues. J was trimmed by 5 bases and V by 5 bases; bases with no gene match: 4. The CDR3 region has the DNA TGTGCCAGCAGCTCCGCAGGGGGAGATACGCAGTATTTT. Translating it yields CASSSAGGDTQYF.

V and J are TRBV5-4 and TRBJ2-7; TRBD2 aligns across 8 bases. Germline V gene sequence: CDR1 SGHNT, CDR2 YYREEE (reference sequence). The CDR3 is 14 amino acids. Losses at the gene ends were 4 bases for V and 0 bases for J; bases not matched to a gene: 3. Here the CDR3 DNA reads TGTGCCAGCAGCCAGCGGGGGAGCTCCTACGAGCAGTACTTC. It translates to CASSQRGSSYEQYF. The complete variable domain, with remaining parts taken from reference TRBV5-4 and TRBJ2-7, reads ETGVTQSPTHLIKTRGQQVTLRCSSQSGHNTVSWYQQALGQGPQFIFQYYREEENGRGNFPPRFSGLQFPNYSSELNVNALELDDSALYLCASSQRGSSYEQYFGPGTRLTVT.

This clone has just a few counts. V is TRBV5-4 and J is TRBJ2-5; D unresolved. The CDR3 sequence is 12 residues long. V dropped 4 bases and J dropped 2 bases, with 6 bases sitting between them. Per the germline V gene, CDR1 is SGHNT and CDR2 is YYREEE (reference sequence). CDR3 amino acids: CASSRGQETQYF. In DNA form, the CDR3 reads TGTGCCAGCAGCCGCGGACAAGAGACCCAGTACTTC.

This chain joins TRBV5-6 and TRBJ1-5; 8 positions match TRBD1. CDR1 is SGHDT and CDR2 is YYEEEE in the germline V gene. V gave up 0 bases and J gave up 3 bases; unmatched junction bases: 5. The CDR3 has 16 amino acids. DNA of the CDR3: TGTGCCAGCAGCTTGGCCACAGGGGGAATCAATCAGCCCCAGCATTTT. Its translation is CASSLATGGINQPQHF.

The rearrangement links TRBV5-4 to TRBJ1-1; D is ambiguous. CDR1 is SGHNT, CDR2 YYREEE, per germline (reference sequence). The length of the CDR3 is 16 residues. V lost 2 bases and J 1 base, leaving 15 bases between the germline ends. CDR3 amino acids: CASSLEVVSENTEAFF. The CDR3 DNA sequence: TGTGCCAGCAGCTTAGAGGTCGTAAGTGAGAACACTGAAGCTTTCTTT.

This clone was counted a single time. V is TRBV5-4 and J is TRBJ1-1, with 7 positions matching TRBD1. Trimming cost V 3 bases and J 5 bases; bases outside gene matches: 10. The CDR3 has 15 amino acids. CDR1 and CDR2 from the germline V gene are SGHNT and YYREEE (reference sequence). The CDR3 sequence is CASSWNPTGKTEAFF. CDR3 in DNA: TGTGCCAGCAGCTGGAACCCGACAGGGAAAACTGAAGCTTTCTTT. The whole variable domain, remainder taken from reference TRBV5-4 and TRBJ1-1, is ETGVTQSPTHLIKTRGQQVTLRCSSQSGHNTVSWYQQALGQGPQFIFQYYREEENGRGNFPPRFSGLQFPNYSSELNVNALELDDSALYLCASSWNPTGKTEAFFGQGTRLTVV.

The V gene is TRBV12-3 or TRBV12-4, the J gene TRBJ1-1, with a tentative D call TRBD1 (5 bases). CDR3 length: 12 amino acids. V shed 6 bases and J shed 4 bases, with 9 bases lying between them. The CDR3 DNA follows: TGTGCCAGCAGACGGGGGGGCACTGAAGCTTTCTTT. The encoded protein is CASRRGGTEAFF.

The chain links TRBV5-4 to TRBJ2-2, with 9 positions matching TRBD2. V trimming: 4 bases; J trimming: 7 bases; junction bases outside the gene matches: 11. Germline V CDR1 and CDR2: SGHNT, YYREEE (reference sequence). The CDR3 contains 16 residues. The CDR3 sequence is CASSTIAGVTGGELFF. The CDR3 nucleotides are TGTGCCAGCAGCACGATAGCGGGAGTAACGGGCGGGGAGCTGTTTTTT.